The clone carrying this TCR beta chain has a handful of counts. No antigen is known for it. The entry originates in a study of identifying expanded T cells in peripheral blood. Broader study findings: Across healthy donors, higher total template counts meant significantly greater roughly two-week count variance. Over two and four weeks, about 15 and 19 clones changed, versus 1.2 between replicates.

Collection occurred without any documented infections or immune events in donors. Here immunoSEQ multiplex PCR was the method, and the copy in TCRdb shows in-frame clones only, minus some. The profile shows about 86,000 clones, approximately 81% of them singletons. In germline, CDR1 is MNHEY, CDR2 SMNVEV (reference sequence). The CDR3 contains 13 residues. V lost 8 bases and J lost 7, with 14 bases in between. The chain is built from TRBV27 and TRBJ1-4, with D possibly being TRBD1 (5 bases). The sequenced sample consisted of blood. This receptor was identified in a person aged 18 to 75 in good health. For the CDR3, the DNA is TGTGCCAGCGGTAAGGGTGGGGGTGAAAAACTGTTTTTT. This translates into CASGKGGGEKLFF.